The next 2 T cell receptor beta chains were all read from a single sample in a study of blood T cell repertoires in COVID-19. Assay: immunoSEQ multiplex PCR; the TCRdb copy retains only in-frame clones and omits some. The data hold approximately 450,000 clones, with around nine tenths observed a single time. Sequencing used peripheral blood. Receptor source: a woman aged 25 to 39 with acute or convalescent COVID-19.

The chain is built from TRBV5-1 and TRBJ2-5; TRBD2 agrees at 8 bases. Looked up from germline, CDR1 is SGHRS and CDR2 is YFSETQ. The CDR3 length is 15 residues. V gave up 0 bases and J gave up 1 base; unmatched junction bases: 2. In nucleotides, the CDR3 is TGCGCCAGCAGCTTGGACGGGGGGGCCCAAGAGACCCAGTACTTC. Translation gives CASSLDGGAQETQYF.

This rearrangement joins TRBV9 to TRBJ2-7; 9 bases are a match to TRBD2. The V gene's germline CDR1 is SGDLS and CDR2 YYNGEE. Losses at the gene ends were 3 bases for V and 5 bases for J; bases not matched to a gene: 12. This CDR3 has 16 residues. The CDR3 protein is CASSATGLARAHEQYF. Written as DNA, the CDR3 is TGTGCCAGCAGCGCGACGGGACTAGCAAGGGCCCACGAGCAGTACTTC.